This T cell receptor beta chain originates from a study of blood T cell repertoires in COVID-19. V was clipped by 4 bases and J by 0 bases, with 9 bases between them. Germline CDR1 MNHEY, CDR2 SMNVEV (reference sequence). CDR3 length equals 15 residues. Some clones are missing from TCRdb's copy, which holds only in-frame ones; the method was immunoSEQ multiplex PCR. The profile covers around 400,000 clones, with around 92% appearing a single time and 1.7% taken by the ten largest. The sample comprised PBMCs or T cells enriched from blood (not recorded which). The chain combines TRBV27 with TRBJ1-4; D is unclear. This receptor was obtained from a woman in her twenties or thirties who had recovered from COVID-19. Here the CDR3 DNA reads TGTGCCAGCAGTTCCGAAGCTGCAACTAATGAAAAACTGTTTTTT. Protein: CASSSEAATNEKLFF.